Listed below are T cell receptor beta chains from one sample, sequenced in a study of cytomegalovirus exposure and HLA in healthy donors. Generated by immunoSEQ multiplex PCR, the TCRdb table keeps only in-frame clones and is missing some. This sample carries 200,000 to 250,000 clones, 75% to 80% of them seen once, and the ten largest clones take around 2%. Source material: PBMCs. These receptors were obtained from a man aged 18 to 30 in good health and CMV-seronegative. CDR3s include the opening cysteine and the closing phenylalanine or tryptophan. The order of the fields is clone size, D gene, V gene, J gene, CDR3 protein, CDR3 DNA. The D gene is left open where the match is weak. For some rows the clone size is stated as once, few or many, or as a class when expanded; others skip it.

>NA|NA|TRBV5-1|TRBJ1-5
CASSLGSGEINQPQHF
TGCGCCAGCAGCTTGGGGTCGGGGGAAATCAATCAGCCCCAGCATTTT
>NA|TRBD1|TRBV28|TRBJ2-2
CASSSHPTDWTGGTAGELFF
TGTGCCAGCAGTTCCCACCCTACGGACTGGACAGGGGGAACTGCCGGGGAGCTGTTTTTT
>NA|TRBD1|TRBV7-9|TRBJ2-1
CASRKAGGREQFF
TGTGCCAGCAGAAAGGCAGGGGGCCGTGAGCAGTTCTTC
>NA|NA|TRBV13|TRBJ2-7
CASSFRTVLANEQYF
TGTGCCAGCAGCTTTAGGACAGTACTTGCCAACGAGCAGTACTTC
>once|TRBD1|TRBV7-9|TRBJ1-1
CASRRGGASTEAFF
TGTGCCAGCAGGAGAGGGGGCGCTTCTACTGAAGCTTTCTTT
>few|TRBD1|TRBV2|TRBJ1-4
CASMRGQGIEKLFF
TGTGCCAGCATGAGGGGACAGGGAATTGAAAAACTGTTTTTT
>NA|NA|TRBV9|TRBJ1-4
CASSVRGDTGNEKLFF
TGTGCCAGCAGCGTAAGAGGGGACACCGGGAATGAAAAACTGTTTTTT
>NA|TRBD2|TRBV7-2|TRBJ2-7
CASSLGGLAEQYF
TGTGCCAGCAGCTTAGGGGGACTAGCCGAGCAGTACTTC
>NA|TRBD1|TRBV10-3|TRBJ2-3
CATAGTANGADTQYF
TGTGCCACCGCCGGGACAGCAAACGGAGCAGATACGCAGTATTTT
>NA|NA|TRBV15|TRBJ2-5
CATSNRVLETQYF
TGTGCCACCAGCAACAGGGTCCTGGAGACCCAGTACTTC
>NA|TRBD1|TRBV7-8|TRBJ1-2
CASSEEIQGAYGYTF
TGTGCCAGCAGCGAGGAGATACAGGGGGCGTATGGCTACACCTTC
>NA|TRBD1|TRBV4-3|TRBJ2-2
CASSHAAGQGSTGELFF
TGCGCCAGCAGCCATGCCGCGGGACAGGGAAGTACCGGGGAGCTGTTTTTT
>NA|TRBD1|TRBV30|TRBJ2-6
CAWSVRRTGGNSGANVLTF
TGTGCCTGGAGTGTACGTCGGACAGGGGGGAACTCTGGGGCCAACGTCCTGACTTTC
>NA|NA|TRBV5-8|TRBJ2-3
CASSLSGEGTDTQYF
TGTGCCAGCAGCTTGTCGGGGGAGGGCACAGATACGCAGTATTTT
>NA|NA|TRBV27|TRBJ2-6
CASSFGQISGANVLTF
TGTGCCAGCAGTTTTGGGCAGATCTCTGGGGCCAACGTCCTGACTTTC
>NA|NA|TRBV7-2|TRBJ1-3
CASSLDRARVGNTIYF
TGTGCCAGCAGCTTAGACCGGGCCAGGGTAGGAAACACCATATATTTT
>NA|NA|TRBV11-3|TRBJ2-1
CASSPASFNNEQFF
TGTGCCAGCAGCCCCGCGTCCTTCAACAATGAGCAGTTCTTC
>NA|TRBD1|TRBV27|TRBJ2-7
CASSPRDSRNEQYF
TGTGCCAGCAGCCCGAGGGACAGTAGAAACGAGCAGTACTTC
>NA|NA|TRBV6-5|TRBJ1-2
CASSYSLGAYGYTF
TGTGCCAGCAGTTACTCTCTGGGGGCCTATGGCTACACCTTC
>NA|NA|TRBV30|TRBJ2-7
CAWSASSYEQYF
TGTGCCTGGTCCGCCAGCTCCTACGAGCAGTACTTC
>NA|NA|TRBV29-1|TRBJ2-7
CSVDTGSSYEQYF
TGCAGCGTCGACACAGGGAGCTCCTACGAGCAGTACTTC
>NA|TRBD2|TRBV7-9|TRBJ2-1
CASSLGLAANNEQFF
TGTGCCAGCAGCTTGGGACTAGCGGCCAACAATGAGCAGTTCTTC
>NA|TRBD1|TRBV28|TRBJ1-1
CASSAGQGDTEAFF
TGTGCCAGCAGCGCGGGACAGGGAGACACTGAAGCTTTCTTT
>NA|TRBD1|TRBV9|TRBJ2-6
CASSSRGPGSGANVLTF
TGTGCCAGCAGCAGTAGGGGGCCTGGCTCTGGGGCCAACGTCCTGACTTTC
>NA|NA|TRBV30|TRBJ2-1
CAWSVPPQGDEQFF
TGTGCCTGGAGTGTCCCCCCCCAGGGCGATGAGCAGTTCTTC
>NA|NA|TRBV6-1|TRBJ2-1
CASGTPGQDNEQFF
TGTGCCAGCGGCACCCCGGGACAAGACAATGAGCAGTTCTTC
>once|TRBD2|TRBV9|TRBJ2-1
CASGTSGGSNEQFF
TGTGCCAGTGGGACTAGCGGGGGGTCCAATGAGCAGTTCTTC
>few|NA|TRBV5-6|TRBJ2-7
CASRARQIRFHEQYF
TGTGCCAGCAGAGCAAGACAGATTCGGTTCCACGAGCAGTACTTC
>NA|TRBD1|TRBV11-2|TRBJ2-7
CASSLEWTGSSYEQYF
TGTGCCAGCAGCTTAGAATGGACAGGGAGCTCCTACGAGCAGTACTTC
>NA|TRBD2|TRBV7-3|TRBJ2-2
CASSSVQRGEGTGELFF
TGTGCCAGCAGCTCAGTACAACGGGGGGAAGGCACCGGGGAGCTGTTTTTT
>once|TRBD1|TRBV7-6|TRBJ2-1
CASSLDRGGNEQFF
TGTGCCAGCAGCCTGGACAGGGGAGGAAATGAGCAGTTCTTC
>once|TRBD1|TRBV30|TRBJ2-2
CAWRLTGNWNTGELFF
TGTGCCTGGAGATTGACAGGGAACTGGAACACCGGGGAGCTGTTTTTT
>NA|TRBD2|TRBV15|TRBJ2-3
CATSSLGGTSHTQYF
TGTGCCACCAGCAGTTTAGGGGGGACTAGCCATACGCAGTATTTT
>few|TRBD1|TRBV9|TRBJ2-5
CASSVGDRLQETQYF
TGTGCCAGCAGCGTAGGGGACAGACTCCAAGAGACCCAGTACTTC
>NA|NA|TRBV5-1|TRBJ1-1
CASSSTGNTEAFF
TGCGCCAGCAGCTCGACAGGGAACACTGAAGCTTTCTTT
>NA|TRBD1|TRBV7-9|TRBJ2-5
CASREGQGVQETQYF
TGTGCCAGCAGGGAGGGACAGGGGGTCCAAGAGACCCAGTACTTC
>NA|NA|TRBV19|TRBJ1-1
CASSISGDRRAFF
TGTGCCAGTAGTATAAGTGGAGACAGAAGAGCTTTCTTT
>NA|TRBD1|TRBV18|TRBJ2-7
CASSPQGTGLYEQYF
TGTGCCAGCTCACCGCAGGGGACAGGGCTCTACGAGCAGTACTTC
>NA|NA|TRBV5-8|TRBJ1-4
CASSSDSVNEKLFF
TGTGCCAGCAGCTCGGACAGCGTTAATGAAAAACTGTTTTTT
>NA|NA|TRBV6-6|TRBJ1-4
CASRAGAGEKLFF
TGTGCCAGCAGGGCAGGGGCAGGAGAAAAACTGTTTTTT
>NA|TRBD1|TRBV7-9|TRBJ1-5
CASSLGTGGREIQPQHF
TGTGCCAGCAGCTTAGGGACAGGGGGACGCGAAATTCAGCCCCAGCATTTT
>NA|TRBD1|TRBV11-1|TRBJ2-7
CASSFPGGYEQYF
TGTGCCAGCAGCTTTCCAGGGGGATACGAGCAGTACTTC
>NA|NA|TRBV27|TRBJ1-1
CASSLIGQKDTEAFF
TGTGCCAGCAGTTTAATTGGACAGAAAGACACTGAAGCTTTCTTT
>NA|NA|TRBV28|TRBJ1-1
CASSFPYRVSNRPEAFF
TGTGCCAGCAGTTTCCCATACAGGGTTTCGAACCGCCCTGAAGCTTTCTTT
>NA|NA|TRBV6-5|TRBJ2-2
CASRHQTINTGELFF
TGTGCCAGCAGACACCAGACTATCAACACCGGGGAGCTGTTTTTT
>NA|NA|TRBV30|TRBJ1-1
CAWDRQPNTEAFF
TGTGCCTGGGATCGACAGCCGAACACTGAAGCTTTCTTT
>NA|NA|TRBV6-4|TRBJ2-3
CASSDVLSDTQYF
TGTGCCAGCAGTGACGTTTTATCAGATACGCAGTATTTT
>NA|TRBD1|TRBV25-1|TRBJ2-2
CASSGPPTGITGELFF
TGTGCCAGCAGTGGGCCCCCGACAGGGATCACCGGGGAGCTGTTTTTT
>NA|NA|TRBV19|TRBJ1-5
CASSPFAGLESQPQHF
TGTGCCAGTAGTCCATTTGCAGGGTTAGAAAGTCAGCCCCAGCATTTT